This record concerns one T cell receptor beta chain sequence. TCRdb fed the 5' RACE reads into MiXCR, producing one record per CDR3 protein. The sample records 250,000 to 300,000 distinct CDR3 sequences, more than 15% being singletons. This sample stems from a study of T-cell memory formation after mild COVID-19. Overall study: Largely, the TCR clusters proved donor specific.

CDR1 and CDR2 from the germline V gene are DFQATT and SNEGSKA (reference sequence). This CDR3 has 14 residues. Deletions cut 0 bases from V and 0 bases from J, with 8 bases between. Material for sequencing was PBMCs or a T cell subset sorted from them (not recorded which). This receptor was obtained from a man aged 18-30 years who had mild COVID-19 (a few samples of this study predate the infection). Cell type and time point are not known. The chain recombines TRBV20-1 with TRBJ1-2; D ambiguous. The chain's CDR3 is CSAREGSANYGYTF. As DNA, the CDR3 is TGCAGTGCTAGAGAGGGGTCAGCTAACTATGGCTACACCTTC.